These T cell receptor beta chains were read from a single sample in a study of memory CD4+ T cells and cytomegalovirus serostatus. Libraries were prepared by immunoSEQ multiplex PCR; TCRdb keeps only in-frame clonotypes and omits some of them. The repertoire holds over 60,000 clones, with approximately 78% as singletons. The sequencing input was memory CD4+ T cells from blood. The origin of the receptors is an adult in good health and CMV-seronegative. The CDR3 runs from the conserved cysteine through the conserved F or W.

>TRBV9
CASSLSFVRDTQYF
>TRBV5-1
CASSLDGLPSGNTIYF
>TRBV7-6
CASSPPRGFYNEQFF
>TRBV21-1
CASSKSRNYGYTF
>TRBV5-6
CASSLRGGLVTEAFF
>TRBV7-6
CASSLAPGGATGNTIYF
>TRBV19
CASTVRQSNQPQHF
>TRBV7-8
CASSLQGNTEAFF
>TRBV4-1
CASSHILGQTDYEQYF
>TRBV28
CASSGAGTGGSGELFF
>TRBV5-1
CASSLTAASTDTQYF
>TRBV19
CASSPLGTGVNSNQPQHF
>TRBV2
CASRDHPTAYTQYF
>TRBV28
CASSLGQGNQPQHF
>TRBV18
CASSQGYEQFF
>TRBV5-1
CASSPRTMGTGELFF
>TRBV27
CASSYNRVSQPQHF
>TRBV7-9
CASSLQENYGYTF
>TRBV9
CASSPLPGERNEQYF
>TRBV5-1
CASSLGGSNEKLFF
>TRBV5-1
CASSLEGAPDTQYF
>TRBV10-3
CAIKAGELYEQYF
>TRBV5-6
CASSFGPEMGGYTF
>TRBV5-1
CASSLQPTYDYGYTF
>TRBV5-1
CASSLDYLNEKLFF
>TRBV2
CASSIGTGSFSPLHF
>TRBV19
CASSRDRGSNQPQHF
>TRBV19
CASSQMGGYTF
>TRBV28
CASSFASTAGNTIYF
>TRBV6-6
CATAYTNTGELFF